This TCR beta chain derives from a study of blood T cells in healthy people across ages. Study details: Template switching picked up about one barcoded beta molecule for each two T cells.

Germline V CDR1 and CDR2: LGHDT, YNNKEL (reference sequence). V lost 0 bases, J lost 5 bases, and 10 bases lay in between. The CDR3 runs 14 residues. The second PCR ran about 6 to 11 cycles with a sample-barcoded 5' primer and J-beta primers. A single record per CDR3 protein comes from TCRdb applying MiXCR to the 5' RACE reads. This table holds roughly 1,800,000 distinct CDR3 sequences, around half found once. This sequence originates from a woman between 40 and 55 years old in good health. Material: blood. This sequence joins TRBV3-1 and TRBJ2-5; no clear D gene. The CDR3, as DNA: TGTGCCAGCAGCCAAGATACGTTCACGGAGACCCAGTACTTC. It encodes CASSQDTFTETQYF.